The 28 T cell receptor beta chains reported below all come from one sample, sequenced in a study of blood T cell repertoires in COVID-19. Measured with immunoSEQ multiplex PCR; TCRdb has only the in-frame clones, and not every one. The sample holds 250,000 to 300,000 clones; approximately 91% are singletons and the top ten take approximately 0.85%. Sequencing was performed on peripheral blood. Receptor source: a woman aged 40-49 years who had recovered from COVID-19.

The gene calls are TRBV25-1 and TRBJ2-7; D remains ambiguous. Germline V gives CDR1 MGHDK, CDR2 SYGVNS. The length of the CDR3 is 16 residues. The V end lost 8 bases, the J end lost 0 bases, and 20 bases lay between the germline ends. The CDR3 DNA follows: TGTGCCAGCCGATGGTGCGTCGAGGAGTACTCCTACGAGCAGTACTTC. This gives the protein CASRWCVEEYSYEQYF.

The count of this clone is one. The V call is TRBV2, the J call TRBJ1-2, with 8 bases lining up with TRBD1. Germline CDR1 reads SNHLY; CDR2 reads FYNNEI. Trimming at V came to 2 bases and at J to 4 bases, leaving 6 bases not matched to a gene. The CDR3 has 15 amino acids. CDR3 coding DNA: TGTGCCAGCAGTGAAACGCCAGGGGGCATCTATGGCTACACCTTC. Protein sequence: CASSETPGGIYGYTF.

This sequence joins TRBV12-2 and TRBJ1-2; the DNA was not used to check the table's D call, TRBD1. TRBV12-2 is termed a pseudogene. The CDR3 runs 14 residues. In DNA form, the CDR3 reads TGTGCAAGTCGCTTAGCGTCAGGGCCCTATGGCTACACCTTC. It yields the protein CASRLASGPYGYTF.

The V call is TRBV3-1 (or the pseudogene TRBV3-2), the J call TRBJ2-3, with 7 bases identical to TRBD2. Germline assignment: CDR1 LGHDT and CDR2 YNNKEL (reference sequence). Trimming at V came to 9 bases and at J to 0 bases, leaving 9 bases not matched to a gene. CDR3 length equals 15 residues. As DNA, the CDR3 is TGTGCCAGTACAAATCTCGGGGGGAGCACAGATACGCAGTATTTT. This gives the protein CASTNLGGSTDTQYF.

The chain combines TRBV5-1 with TRBJ2-5; 7 bases align to TRBD2. Per the germline V gene, CDR1 is SGHRS and CDR2 is YFSETQ. This CDR3 is 15 amino acids long. J gave up 7 bases and V 0 bases, and 9 bases lay outside the gene matches. In DNA form, the CDR3 reads TGCGCCAGCAGCTTGGCCGCGGGGGAGAGCGGGACCCAGTACTTC. It yields the protein CASSLAAGESGTQYF.

This clone was observed a single time. V and J are TRBV7-3 and TRBJ1-1, with 7 bases identical to TRBD1. From germline, CDR1 is SGHTA and CDR2 FQGTGA. The CDR3 runs to 15 residues. Trimming at V came to 5 bases and at J to 1 base, leaving 7 bases not matched to a gene. CDR3 loop: CASSASGTANTEAFF. DNA of the CDR3: TGTGCCAGCAGCGCCTCCGGGACAGCGAACACTGAAGCTTTCTTT.

The V and J genes are TRBV19 and TRBJ2-3, with a possible D match to TRBD2 (6 bases). The CDR3 runs 12 residues. V shed 3 bases and J shed 5 bases, with 6 bases lying between them. CDR1 and CDR2 (germline): LNHDA, SQIVND (reference sequence). CDR3 amino acids: CASSMEGDTQYF. The CDR3 bases are TGTGCCAGTAGTATGGAGGGAGATACGCAGTATTTT.

The chain recombines TRBV6-5 with TRBJ2-2, with TRBD2 matching 8 bases. Germline V gene data show CDR1 as MNHEY and CDR2 as SVGAGI. Losses at the gene ends were 7 bases for V and 4 bases for J; bases not matched to a gene: 8. The CDR3 contains 15 residues. The CDR3 DNA reads TGTGCCAGCATCACGACTAGCGAGGGCACCGGGGAGCTGTTTTTT. Residues: CASITTSEGTGELFF.

V usage is TRBV19 and J usage is TRBJ1-1; D remains ambiguous. This CDR3 is built from 13 residues. Trimming cost V 6 bases and J 4 bases, with 12 bases left between them. Germline CDR1 and CDR2: LNHDA and SQIVND (reference sequence). The CDR3, as DNA: TGTGCCAGTAGGCGGGAGGGTGGCACTGAAGCTTTCTTT. Translating it yields CASRREGGTEAFF.

The chain joins TRBV2 to TRBJ1-4, with 8 bases aligning to TRBD1. The CDR3 is made up of 15 amino acids. Unmatched junction bases numbered 8, after V lost 4 bases and J lost 7 bases. Germline V gene sequence: CDR1 SNHLY, CDR2 FYNNEI. As DNA, the CDR3 is TGTGCCAGCAGTGGAACCAGGGGGCTTTCTGAAAAACTGTTTTTT. Residues: CASSGTRGLSEKLFF.

This chain uses TRBV9 with TRBJ2-1; TRBD2 aligns across 14 bases. Germline CDR1 and CDR2: SGDLS and YYNGEE. Trimming at V came to 3 bases and at J to 12 bases, leaving 8 bases not matched to a gene. This CDR3 has 15 amino acids. The chain's CDR3 is CASSGGTSGSYGQFF. In DNA, the CDR3 is TGTGCCAGCAGCGGCGGGACTAGCGGGAGCTATGGGCAGTTCTTC.

The genes are TRBV10-3 and TRBJ2-7, with 11 bases aligning to TRBD1. Trimming removed 6 bases from V and 3 bases from J; junction bases left unmatched: 4. Germline V gene lookup returns CDR1 ENHRY and CDR2 SYGVKD. There are 14 residues in the CDR3. CDR3 loop: CAISDGTGGYEQYF. CDR3 bases: TGTGCCATCAGCGACGGGACAGGGGGCTACGAGCAGTACTTC.

The J gene is TRBJ2-7, the V gene TRBV6-5, with D perhaps TRBD2 (6 bases). This CDR3 region has 14 residues. V was trimmed by 5 bases and J by 6 bases, leaving 17 bases between them. The germline CDR1 and CDR2 sequences are MNHEY and SVGAGI. CDR3 amino acids: CASSPPREVSEQYF. CDR3 DNA sequence: TGTGCCAGCAGTCCCCCGCGGGAAGTGTCCGAGCAGTACTTC.

The rearrangement links TRBV2 to TRBJ2-2; TRBD2 matches at 9 bases. From germline, CDR1 is SNHLY and CDR2 FYNNEI. V lost 7 bases and J lost 5; bases outside the gene matches: 8. The CDR3 is made up of 15 amino acids. CDR3 sequence: CASKSSGVKTGELFF. DNA for the CDR3: TGTGCCAGCAAGTCTAGCGGGGTCAAGACCGGGGAGCTGTTTTTT. The full variable domain, in which reference TRBV2 and TRBJ2-2 provide the parts outside the CDR3, is EPEVTQTPSHQVTQMGQEVILRCVPISNHLYFYWYRQILGQKVEFLVSFYNNEISEKSEIFDDQFSVERPDGSNFTLKIRSTKLEDSAMYFCASKSSGVKTGELFFGEGSRLTVL.

The chain recombines TRBV4-2 with TRBJ2-2; weak D call: TRBD2 (6 bases). The CDR3 runs to 16 residues. CDR1 and CDR2 (germline): LGHNA, YNFKEQ. Trimming removed 1 base from V and 4 bases from J, with 13 bases in between. The DNA of the CDR3 is TGTGCCAGCAGCCAAGTTTACGGGAGTGGCACCGGGGAGCTGTTTTTT. Amino acids: CASSQVYGSGTGELFF.

This chain uses TRBV30 with TRBJ2-1, with 13 bases matching TRBD2. Germline-derived CDR1 and CDR2 are GTSNPN and SVGIG (reference sequence). There are 12 residues in the CDR3. After removal of 3 bases from V and 10 bases from J, the junction contained 0 bases not matched to a gene. CDR3 residues: CAWRLAGGEQFF. The CDR3, as DNA: TGTGCCTGGAGACTAGCGGGAGGGGAGCAGTTCTTC.

The chain links TRBV11-3 to TRBJ2-6; TRBD2 might be the D (6 bases). With 7 bases removed from V and 2 bases from J, the gap between germline ends came to 12 bases. Germline CDR1 SGHNT, CDR2 YENEEA. The CDR3 sequence is 15 residues long. The CDR3 here is CASTTGVAGANVLTF. CDR3 coding DNA: TGTGCCAGCACCACGGGGGTAGCTGGGGCCAACGTCCTGACTTTC. The entire variable domain, with the rest obtained from reference TRBV11-3 and TRBJ2-6, is as follows: EAGVVQSPRYKIIEKKQPVAFWCNPISGHNTLYWYLQNLGQGPELLIRYENEEAVDDSQLPKDRFSAERLKGVDSTLKIQPAELGDSAVYLCASTTGVAGANVLTFGAGSRLTVL.

This clone was found a few times. The V gene is TRBV7-2, the J gene TRBJ1-3; TRBD1 matches 7 bases. After removal of 3 bases from V and 0 bases from J, the junction contained 8 bases not matched to a gene. The CDR3 runs to 17 residues. Germline V gene lookup returns CDR1 SGHTA and CDR2 FQGNSA. The CDR3 loop reads CASSLAGGGFSGNTIYF. The CDR3 DNA is TGTGCCAGCAGCTTGGCAGGGGGTGGCTTCTCTGGAAACACCATATATTTT. Looking up the rest from reference TRBV7-2 and TRBJ1-3 gives the full variable domain: GAGVSQSPSNKVTEKGKDVELRCDPISGHTALYWYRQSLGQGLEFLIYFQGNSAPDKSGLPSDRFSAERTGGSVSTLTIQRTQQEDSAVYLCASSLAGGGFSGNTIYFGEGSWLTVV.

The V and J genes are TRBV7-9 and TRBJ2-2; 11 bases are shared with TRBD2. From germline, CDR1 is SEHNR and CDR2 FQNEAQ (reference sequence). This CDR3 has 17 residues. Unmatched junction bases numbered 7, after V lost 1 base and J lost 6 bases. CDR3 sequence reads: CASSLGETSGTAGELFF. The CDR3 DNA reads as TGTGCCAGCAGCTTAGGGGAGACTAGCGGGACCGCCGGGGAGCTGTTTTTT.

V usage is TRBV6-5 and J usage is TRBJ2-7, with 8 bases lining up with TRBD2. The CDR3 contains 15 residues. The V gene's germline CDR1 is MNHEY and CDR2 SVGAGI. J gave up 1 base and V 2 bases, and 4 bases lay outside the gene matches. The CDR3 loop reads CASSYGRGESYEQYF. Written as DNA, the CDR3 is TGTGCCAGCAGTTACGGGCGGGGGGAATCCTACGAGCAGTACTTC.

The chain has TRBV6-1 and TRBJ2-7; the D gene is possibly TRBD1 (6 bases). Per the germline V gene, CDR1 is MNHNS and CDR2 is SASEGT. This CDR3 spans 15 amino acids. Trimming removed 2 bases at V and 3 bases at J, with 14 bases between. DNA for the CDR3: TGTGCCAGCAGTGAATATGGGGAACAGGGCTACGAGCAGTACTTC. Residues: CASSEYGEQGYEQYF.

This sequence joins TRBV7-3 and TRBJ2-1, with TRBD2 matching over 10 bases. Germline assignment: CDR1 SGHTA and CDR2 FQGTGA. Losses at the gene ends were 5 bases for V and 6 bases for J; bases not matched to a gene: 7. The CDR3 is 15 amino acids. The CDR3 region has the DNA TGTGCCAGCAGCGGAGCGGCTAGCGGGAGCAATGAGCAGTTCTTC. It specifies CASSGAASGSNEQFF.

The chain carries TRBV4-1 and TRBJ2-1, with D possibly being TRBD2 (5 bases). Deletions cut 0 bases from V and 9 bases from J, with 12 bases between. Germline CDR1 reads MGHRA; CDR2 reads YSYEKL. This CDR3 spans 14 amino acids. This CDR3 reads CASSQEHSESEQFF. In DNA, the CDR3 is TGCGCCAGCAGCCAAGAGCATAGCGAATCTGAGCAGTTCTTC.

The chain couples TRBV18 to TRBJ1-2; weak D call: TRBD1 (5 bases). CDR1 is KGHSH, CDR2 LQKENI, per germline. V gave up 0 bases and J gave up 7 bases, with 18 bases separating them. This CDR3 comprises 16 residues. The CDR3 DNA is TGTGCCAGCTCACCACCGAGACGAGGCAGGGAGGGTGGCTACACCTTC. Protein sequence: CASSPPRRGREGGYTF.

The chain joins TRBV11-3 to TRBJ2-3; 8 bases align to TRBD1. CDR3 length: 16 residues. Germline V gene lookup returns CDR1 SGHNT and CDR2 YENEEA. V lost 5 bases, J lost 1 base, and 8 bases stayed unmatched. The CDR3 reads CASSPRTGFGTDTQYF. For the CDR3, the DNA is TGTGCCAGCAGCCCCAGGACAGGGTTTGGCACAGATACGCAGTATTTT.

The chain has TRBV19 and TRBJ2-3; possibly TRBD2 for D (5 bases). Trimming removed 8 bases from V and 4 bases from J, with 19 bases in between. In germline, CDR1 is LNHDA, CDR2 SQIVND (reference sequence). CDR3 length equals 15 residues. The CDR3 protein is CASGGGPQRADTQYF. The CDR3 DNA follows: TGTGCCAGTGGAGGAGGACCCCAGAGAGCAGATACGCAGTATTTT.

This clone occurred a few times. The J gene is TRBJ2-7, the V gene TRBV2; D remains ambiguous. CDR1 is SNHLY, CDR2 FYNNEI, per germline. The V gene lost 1 base and the J gene lost 1 base, with 11 bases spanning the gap. The CDR3 runs to 15 residues. CDR3 protein: CASSEGTHTSYEQYF. The CDR3 DNA reads TGTGCCAGCAGTGAAGGCACCCACACGTCCTACGAGCAGTACTTC.

Only one count was recorded for this clone. This chain connects TRBV29-1 to TRBJ2-6; 11 bases are shared with TRBD1. Unmatched junction bases numbered 7, after V lost 6 bases and J lost 0 bases. Per germline, CDR1 SQVTM and CDR2 ANQGSEA. The CDR3 runs 17 residues. CDR3 in DNA: TGCAGCGTCTCTCATGGACAGGGGGCCTCTGGGGCCAACGTCCTGACTTTC. It yields the protein CSVSHGQGASGANVLTF.